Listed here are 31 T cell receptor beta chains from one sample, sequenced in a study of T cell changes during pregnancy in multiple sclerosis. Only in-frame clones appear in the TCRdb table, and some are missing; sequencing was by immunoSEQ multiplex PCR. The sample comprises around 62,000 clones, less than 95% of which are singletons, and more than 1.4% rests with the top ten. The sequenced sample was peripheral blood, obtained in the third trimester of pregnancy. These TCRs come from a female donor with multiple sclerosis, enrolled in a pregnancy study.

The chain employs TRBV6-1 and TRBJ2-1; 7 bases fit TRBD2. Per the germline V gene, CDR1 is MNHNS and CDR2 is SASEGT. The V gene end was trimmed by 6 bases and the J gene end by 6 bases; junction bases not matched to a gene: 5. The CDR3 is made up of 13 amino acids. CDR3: CASRGLNINEQFF. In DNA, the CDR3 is TGTGCCAGCAGGGGACTAAATATCAATGAGCAGTTCTTC.

The CDR3 spells CASSFLAGSYEQYF. CDR3 sequence (DNA): TGTGCCAGTAGTTTCCTAGCGGGAAGTTACGAGCAGTACTTC. The chain joins TRBV19 to TRBJ2-7; 9 bases line up with TRBD2. This CDR3 is built from 14 residues. From germline, CDR1 is LNHDA and CDR2 SQIVND (reference sequence). The ends lost 5 bases at V and 4 bases at J; junction bases unmatched: 6.

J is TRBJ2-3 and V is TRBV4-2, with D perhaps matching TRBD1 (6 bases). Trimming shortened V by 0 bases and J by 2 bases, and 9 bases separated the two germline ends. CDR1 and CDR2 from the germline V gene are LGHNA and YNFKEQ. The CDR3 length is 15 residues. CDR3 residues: CASSQEGDTTDTQYF. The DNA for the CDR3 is TGTGCCAGCAGCCAAGAAGGGGACACCACAGATACGCAGTATTTT.

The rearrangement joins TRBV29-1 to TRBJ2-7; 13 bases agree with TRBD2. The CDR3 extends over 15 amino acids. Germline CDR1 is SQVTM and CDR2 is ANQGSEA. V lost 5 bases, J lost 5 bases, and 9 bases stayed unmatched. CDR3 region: CSVIGLAGVFDEQYF. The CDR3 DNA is TGCAGCGTTATCGGACTAGCGGGAGTGTTTGACGAGCAGTACTTC.

The CDR3 loop reads CSVAREGQETQYF. CDR3 nucleotide sequence: TGCAGCGTTGCGCGGGAGGGCCAAGAGACCCAGTACTTC. V gene TRBV29-1 combines with J gene TRBJ2-5; 9 positions agree with TRBD2. Germline-derived CDR1 and CDR2 are SQVTM and ANQGSEA. V was pared by 4 bases and J by 1 base, with 1 base of the junction left unmatched. The CDR3 consists of 13 residues. The full variable domain, in which reference TRBV29-1 and TRBJ2-5 provide the parts outside the CDR3, is SAVISQKPSRDICQRGTSLTIQCQVDSQVTMMFWYRQQPGQSLTLIATANQGSEATYESGFVIDKFPISRPNLTFSTLTVSNMSPEDSSIYLCSVAREGQETQYFGPGTRLLVL.

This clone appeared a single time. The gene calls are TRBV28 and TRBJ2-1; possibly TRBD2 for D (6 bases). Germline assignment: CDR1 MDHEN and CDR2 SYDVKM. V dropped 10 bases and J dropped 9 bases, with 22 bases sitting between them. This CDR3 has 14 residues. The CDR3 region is CATLFTMGAGEQFF. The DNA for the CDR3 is TGTGCCACCTTATTCACGATGGGAGCGGGTGAGCAGTTCTTC.

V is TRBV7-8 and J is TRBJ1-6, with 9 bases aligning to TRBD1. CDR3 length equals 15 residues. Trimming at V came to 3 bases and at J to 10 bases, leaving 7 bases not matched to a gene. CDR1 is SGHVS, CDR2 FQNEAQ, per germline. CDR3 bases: TGTGCCAGCAGCTTCACTGGACAGGGGAACTCACCCCTCCACTTT. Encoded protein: CASSFTGQGNSPLHF.

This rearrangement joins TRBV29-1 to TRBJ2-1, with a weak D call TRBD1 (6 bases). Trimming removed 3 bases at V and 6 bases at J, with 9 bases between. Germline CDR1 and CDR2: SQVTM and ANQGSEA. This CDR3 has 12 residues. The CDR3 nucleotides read TGCAGCGTTGACGCAGGGGTCAATGAGCAGTTCTTC. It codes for CSVDAGVNEQFF.

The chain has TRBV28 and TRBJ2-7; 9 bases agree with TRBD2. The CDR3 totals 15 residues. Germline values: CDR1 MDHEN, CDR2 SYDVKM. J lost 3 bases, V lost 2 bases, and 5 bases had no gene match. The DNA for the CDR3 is TGTGCCAGCAGTTTAGGTGGCGGGGGGGACTACGAGCAGTACTTC. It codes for CASSLGGGGDYEQYF.

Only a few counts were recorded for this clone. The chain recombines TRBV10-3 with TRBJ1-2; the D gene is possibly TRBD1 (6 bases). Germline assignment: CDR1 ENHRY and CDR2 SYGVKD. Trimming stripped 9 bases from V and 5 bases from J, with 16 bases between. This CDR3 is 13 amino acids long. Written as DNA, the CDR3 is TGTGCCATTGCAGGGGAGGGGACTTATGGCTACACCTTC. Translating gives CAIAGEGTYGYTF.

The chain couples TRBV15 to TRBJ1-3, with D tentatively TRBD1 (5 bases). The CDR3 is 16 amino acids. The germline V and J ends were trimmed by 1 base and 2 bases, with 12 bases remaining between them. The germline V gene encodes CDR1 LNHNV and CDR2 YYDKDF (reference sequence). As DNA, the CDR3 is TGTGCCACCAGCAGAGCGGCAGGGAATCCTGGAAACACCATATATTTT. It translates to CATSRAAGNPGNTIYF.

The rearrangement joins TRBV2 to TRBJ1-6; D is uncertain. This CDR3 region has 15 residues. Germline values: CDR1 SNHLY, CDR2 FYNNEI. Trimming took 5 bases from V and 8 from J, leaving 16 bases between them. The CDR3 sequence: CASSLSEARDSPLHF. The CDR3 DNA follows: TGTGCCAGCAGTCTTTCGGAGGCTCGGGATTCACCCCTCCACTTT.

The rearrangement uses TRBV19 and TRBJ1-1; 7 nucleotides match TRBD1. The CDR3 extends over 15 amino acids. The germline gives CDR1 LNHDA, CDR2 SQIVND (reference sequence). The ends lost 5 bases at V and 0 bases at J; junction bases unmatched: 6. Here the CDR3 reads CASSALTGLNTEAFF. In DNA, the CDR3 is TGTGCCAGTAGTGCCTTGACAGGGCTGAACACTGAAGCTTTCTTT.

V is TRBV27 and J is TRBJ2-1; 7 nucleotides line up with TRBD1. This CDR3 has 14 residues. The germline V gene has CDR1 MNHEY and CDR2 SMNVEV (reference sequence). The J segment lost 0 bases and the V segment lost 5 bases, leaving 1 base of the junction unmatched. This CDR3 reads CASSDRDSYNEQFF. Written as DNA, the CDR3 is TGTGCCAGCAGTGACAGGGACTCCTACAATGAGCAGTTCTTC.

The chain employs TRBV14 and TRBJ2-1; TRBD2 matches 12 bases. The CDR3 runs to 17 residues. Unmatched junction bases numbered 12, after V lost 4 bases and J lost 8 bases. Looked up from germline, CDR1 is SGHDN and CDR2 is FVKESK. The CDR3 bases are TGTGCCAGCAGCCGGGCAAATTGGACTAGCGGGGTCTATGAGCAGTTCTTC. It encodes CASSRANWTSGVYEQFF. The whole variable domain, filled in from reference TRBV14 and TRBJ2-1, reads EAGVTQFPSHSVIEKGQTVTLRCDPISGHDNLYWYRRVMGKEIKFLLHFVKESKQDESGMPNNRFLAERTGGTYSTLKVQPAELEDSGVYFCASSRANWTSGVYEQFFGPGTRLTVL.

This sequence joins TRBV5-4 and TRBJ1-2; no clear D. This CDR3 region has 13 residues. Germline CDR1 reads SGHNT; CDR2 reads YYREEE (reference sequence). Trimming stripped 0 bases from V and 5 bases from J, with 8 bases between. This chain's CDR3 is CASSLGGSYGYTF. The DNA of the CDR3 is TGTGCCAGCAGCTTGGGCGGATCGTATGGCTACACCTTC. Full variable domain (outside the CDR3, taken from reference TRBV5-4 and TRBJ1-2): ETGVTQSPTHLIKTRGQQVTLRCSSQSGHNTVSWYQQALGQGPQFIFQYYREEENGRGNFPPRFSGLQFPNYSSELNVNALELDDSALYLCASSLGGSYGYTFGSGTRLTVV.

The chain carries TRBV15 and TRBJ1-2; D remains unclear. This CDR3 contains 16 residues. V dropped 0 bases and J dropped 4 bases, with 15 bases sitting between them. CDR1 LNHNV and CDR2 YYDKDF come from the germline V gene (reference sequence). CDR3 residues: CATSREAGSPGYGYTF. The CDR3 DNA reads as TGTGCCACCAGCAGAGAGGCGGGATCCCCAGGCTATGGCTACACCTTC.

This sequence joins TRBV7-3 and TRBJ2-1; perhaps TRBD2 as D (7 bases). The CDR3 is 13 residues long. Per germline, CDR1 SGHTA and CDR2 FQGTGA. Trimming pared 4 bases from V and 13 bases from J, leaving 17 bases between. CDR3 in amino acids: CASSSGEGNLQFF. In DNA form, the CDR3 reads TGTGCCAGCAGCTCAGGGGAGGGTAATCTTCAGTTCTTC.

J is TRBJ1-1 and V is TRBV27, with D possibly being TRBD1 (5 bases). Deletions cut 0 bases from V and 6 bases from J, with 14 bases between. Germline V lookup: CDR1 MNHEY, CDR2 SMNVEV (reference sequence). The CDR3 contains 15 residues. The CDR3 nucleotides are TGTGCCAGCAGTTTATCCCCAGGGATGTTCCCTGAAGCTTTCTTT. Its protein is CASSLSPGMFPEAFF.

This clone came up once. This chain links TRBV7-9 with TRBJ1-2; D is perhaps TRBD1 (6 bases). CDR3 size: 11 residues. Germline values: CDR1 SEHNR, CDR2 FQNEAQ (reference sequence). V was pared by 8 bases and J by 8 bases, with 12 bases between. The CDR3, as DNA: TGTGCCAGCGACAGGTTCGGAGGCTACACCTTC. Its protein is CASDRFGGYTF.

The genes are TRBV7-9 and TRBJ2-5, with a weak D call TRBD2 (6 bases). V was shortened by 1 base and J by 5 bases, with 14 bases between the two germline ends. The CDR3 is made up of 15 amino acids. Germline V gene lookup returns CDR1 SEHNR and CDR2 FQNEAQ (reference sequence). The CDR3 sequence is CASSLDRGFGETQYF. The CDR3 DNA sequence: TGTGCCAGCAGCTTAGATCGGGGGTTTGGGGAGACCCAGTACTTC.

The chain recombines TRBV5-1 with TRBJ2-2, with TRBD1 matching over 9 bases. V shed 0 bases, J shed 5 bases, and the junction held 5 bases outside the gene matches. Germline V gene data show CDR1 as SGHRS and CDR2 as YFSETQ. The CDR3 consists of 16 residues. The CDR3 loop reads CASSLARTGATGELFF. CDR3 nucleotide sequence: TGCGCCAGCAGCTTGGCCAGGACAGGGGCAACCGGGGAGCTGTTTTTT.

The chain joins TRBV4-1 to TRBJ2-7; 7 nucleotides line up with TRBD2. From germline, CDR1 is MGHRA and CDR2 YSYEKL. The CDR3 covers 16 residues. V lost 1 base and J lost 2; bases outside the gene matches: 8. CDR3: CASSQGESGVTYEQYF. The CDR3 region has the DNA TGCGCCAGCAGCCAAGGGGAAAGCGGGGTCACCTACGAGCAGTACTTC.

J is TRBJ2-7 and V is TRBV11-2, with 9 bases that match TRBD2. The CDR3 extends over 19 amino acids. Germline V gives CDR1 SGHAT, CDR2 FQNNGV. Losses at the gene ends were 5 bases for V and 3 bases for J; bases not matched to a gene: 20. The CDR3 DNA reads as TGTGCCAGCAGCCCTTTGAATTATGGCCCTAGCGGGAAAGGCTACGAGCAGTACTTC. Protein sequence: CASSPLNYGPSGKGYEQYF.

This chain's CDR3 is CASSPRQGPNEQFF. The CDR3 bases are TGTGCCAGCAGCCCGAGACAGGGACCCAATGAGCAGTTCTTC. J is TRBJ2-1 and V is TRBV14; 7 nucleotides match TRBD1. Germline V gives CDR1 SGHDN, CDR2 FVKESK. The CDR3 runs 14 residues. V lost 4 bases and J lost 6; bases outside the gene matches: 6.

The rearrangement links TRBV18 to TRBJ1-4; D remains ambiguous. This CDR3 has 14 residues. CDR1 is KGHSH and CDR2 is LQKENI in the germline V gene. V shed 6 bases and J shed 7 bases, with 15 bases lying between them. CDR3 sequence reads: CASSERAEREKLFF. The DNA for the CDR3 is TGTGCCAGCTCTGAGCGGGCGGAGCGTGAAAAACTGTTTTTT.

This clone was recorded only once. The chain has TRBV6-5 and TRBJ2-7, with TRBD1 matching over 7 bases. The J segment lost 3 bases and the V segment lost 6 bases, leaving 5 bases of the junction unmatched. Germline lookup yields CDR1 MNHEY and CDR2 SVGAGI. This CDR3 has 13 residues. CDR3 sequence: CASRGQVSYEQYF. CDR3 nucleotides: TGTGCCAGCAGAGGACAGGTGAGCTACGAGCAGTACTTC.

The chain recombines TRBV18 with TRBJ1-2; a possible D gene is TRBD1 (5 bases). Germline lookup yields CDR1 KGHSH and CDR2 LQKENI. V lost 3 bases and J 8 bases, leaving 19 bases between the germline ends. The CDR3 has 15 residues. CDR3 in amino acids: CASSPGGDGLRGYTF. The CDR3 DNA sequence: TGTGCCAGCTCACCGGGGGGAGACGGTCTGCGGGGCTACACCTTC.

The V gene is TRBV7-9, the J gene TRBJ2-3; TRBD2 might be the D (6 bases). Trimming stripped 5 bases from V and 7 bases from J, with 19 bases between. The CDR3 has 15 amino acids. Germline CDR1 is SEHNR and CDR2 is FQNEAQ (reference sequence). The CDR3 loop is CASSLAKAGHNTQYF. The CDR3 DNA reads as TGTGCCAGCAGCCTGGCTAAAGCGGGCCATAATACGCAGTATTTT.

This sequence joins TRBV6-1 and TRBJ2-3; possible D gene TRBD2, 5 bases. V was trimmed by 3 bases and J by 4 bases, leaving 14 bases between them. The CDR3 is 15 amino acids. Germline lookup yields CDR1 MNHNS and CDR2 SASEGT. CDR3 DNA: TGTGCCAGCAGTGATTCTTACGGGAAGGCAGATACGCAGTATTTT. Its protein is CASSDSYGKADTQYF.

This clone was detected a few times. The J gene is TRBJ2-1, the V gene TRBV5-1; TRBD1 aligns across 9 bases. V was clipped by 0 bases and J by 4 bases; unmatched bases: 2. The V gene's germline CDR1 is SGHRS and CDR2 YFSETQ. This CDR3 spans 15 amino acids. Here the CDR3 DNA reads TGCGCCAGCAGCTTGGAAGGGACAGGGTACAATGAGCAGTTCTTC. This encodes CASSLEGTGYNEQFF.